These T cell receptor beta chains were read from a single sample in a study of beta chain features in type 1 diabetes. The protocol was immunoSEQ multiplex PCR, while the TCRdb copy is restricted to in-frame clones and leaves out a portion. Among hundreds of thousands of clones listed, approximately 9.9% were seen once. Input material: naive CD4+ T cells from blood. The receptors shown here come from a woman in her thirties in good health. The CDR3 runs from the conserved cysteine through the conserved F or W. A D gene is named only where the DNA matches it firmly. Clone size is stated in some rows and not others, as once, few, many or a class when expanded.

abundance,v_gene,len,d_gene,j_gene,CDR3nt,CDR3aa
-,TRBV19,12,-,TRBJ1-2,TGTGCCAGTAGTCCCCTTCGGTATGGCTACACCTTC,CASSPLRYGYTF
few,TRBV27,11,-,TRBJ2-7,TGTGCCAGCATAACTAGGGACGAGCAGTACTTC,CASITRDEQYF
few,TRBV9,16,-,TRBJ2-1,TGTGCCAGCAGCGTAGCGTCGGCAGGGGTTTACAATGAGCAGTTCTTC,CASSVASAGVYNEQFF
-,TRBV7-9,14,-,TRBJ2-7,TGTGCCAGCAGCTTAGATTGGACAGCCTACGAGCAGTACTTC,CASSLDWTAYEQYF
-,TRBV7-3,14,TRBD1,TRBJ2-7,TGTGCCAGCAGTCGCGGGACAGGACCCTACGAGCAGTACTTC,CASSRGTGPYEQYF
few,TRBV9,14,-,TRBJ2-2,TGTGCCAGCAGCGTAGACGTCCCTCCGGTCGAGCTGTTTTTT,CASSVDVPPVELFF
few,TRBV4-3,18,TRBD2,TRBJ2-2,TGCGCCAGCAGCCAAGGAGGAGCGGGAGGGCTAAACACCGGGGAGCTGTTTTTT,CASSQGGAGGLNTGELFF
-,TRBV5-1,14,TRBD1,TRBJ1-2,TGCGCCAGCAGTTTGACAGGGGGTAACTATGGCTACACCTTC,CASSLTGGNYGYTF
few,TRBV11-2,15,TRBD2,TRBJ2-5,TGTGCCAGCAGCTCGGGACTAGCGGGTGGGGGGACCCAGTACTTC,CASSSGLAGGGTQYF
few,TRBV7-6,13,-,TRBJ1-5,TGTGCCAGCAGCGGACATCCCAATCAGCCCCAGCATTTT,CASSGHPNQPQHF
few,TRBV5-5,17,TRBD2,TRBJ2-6,TGTGCCAGCAGCTTTCTAGCGGAGACCTCTGGGGCCAACGTCCTGACTTTC,CASSFLAETSGANVLTF
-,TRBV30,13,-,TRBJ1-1,TGTGCCTGGGAGCCCAATGGGAACACTGAAGCTTTCTTT,CAWEPNGNTEAFF
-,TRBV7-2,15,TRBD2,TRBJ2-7,TGTGCCACCCTACTAGCGGGAGGCCCTCGGGACGAGCAGTACTTC,CATLLAGGPRDEQYF
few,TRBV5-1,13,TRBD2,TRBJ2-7,TGCGCCAGCAGATCACGGGAGGCCTACGAGCAGTACTTC,CASRSREAYEQYF
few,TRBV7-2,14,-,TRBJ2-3,TGTGCCAGCAGCTTGCAGGCTAGCACAGATACGCAGTATTTT,CASSLQASTDTQYF
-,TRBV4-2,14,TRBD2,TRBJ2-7,TGTGCCAGCAGCACGACTAGCGGGACCCACGAGCAGTACTTC,CASSTTSGTHEQYF
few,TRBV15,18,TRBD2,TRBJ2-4,TGTGCCACCAGCCGTCCCGGGACTAGCGGGAGTAAGAGAAACATTCAGTACTTC,CATSRPGTSGSKRNIQYF
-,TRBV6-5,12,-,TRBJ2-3,TGTGCGTCTTGCGGGAACACAGATACGCAGTATTTT,CASCGNTDTQYF
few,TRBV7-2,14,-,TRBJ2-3,TGTGCCAGCAGCCTAAGGAGGGTCACAGATACGCAGTATTTT,CASSLRRVTDTQYF
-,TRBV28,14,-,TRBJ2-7,TGTGCCAGCAGCAACCCCCACAGCTCCTACGAGCAGTACTTC,CASSNPHSSYEQYF
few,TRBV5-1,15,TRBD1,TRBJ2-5,TGCGCCAGCAGCTTGTGGCAGGGGGCCGGAGAGACCCAGTACTTC,CASSLWQGAGETQYF
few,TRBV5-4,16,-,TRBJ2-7,TGTGCCAGCAGCTTGGGGGGGGGCGTCTCTCTCGGCGAGCAGTACTTC,CASSLGGGVSLGEQYF
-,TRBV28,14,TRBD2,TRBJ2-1,TGTGCCAGCAGTCGCCTCGGGACTAGCGGTGAGCAGTTCTTC,CASSRLGTSGEQFF